This T cell receptor (beta chain) stems from a study of ipilimumab plus nivolumab after autologous stem cell transplantation. Looking at the study overall: Patients received a median of roughly five ipilimumab and roughly 8 nivolumab doses. DLBCL patients had primary refractory or relapsed disease.

The length of the CDR3 is 13 residues. Deletions cut 5 bases from V and 9 bases from J, with 16 bases between. CDR1 SGHTA and CDR2 FQGNSA come from the germline V gene. Comment on this clone: Its antigen is unknown.

Study-level findings and limits: Authors suggest TCR repertoire, Treg phenotype and gut microbiota support further study.

Patients received nivolumab 3 mg/kg at weeks 1, 4, 7, 10, then fortnightly to week 26. Here immunoSEQ multiplex PCR was the method, and the copy in TCRdb shows in-frame clones only, minus some. Of 15,000 to 20,000 clones listed, around 80% are singletons. V is TRBV7-2 and J is TRBJ2-5; maybe TRBD2 (5 bases). The input for sequencing was PBMCs, taken in a trial of ipilimumab plus nivolumab as post-transplant consolidation. The sequence derives from a male donor with diffuse large B-cell lymphoma. The CDR3 sequence is CASSLGVRGSQYF. Written as DNA, the CDR3 is TGTGCCAGCAGCCTGGGAGTGCGAGGGTCCCAGTACTTC.